A single sample gave rise to the 20 T cell receptor beta chains below, sequenced in a study of PD-1 blockade in classical Hodgkin lymphoma. Brentuximab vedotin exposure varied among the patients, all of whom had relapsed after autologous stem cell transplantation. Clones were read by immunoSEQ multiplex PCR, and TCRdb kept only the in-frame ones, dropping some. Of more than 40,000 clones listed, more than 70% were seen once; the top ten hold about 20%. Sequenced material: peripheral blood mononuclear cells (PBMCs), taken at baseline. All receptors come from a human donor with classical Hodgkin lymphoma.

This chain links TRBV6-6 with TRBJ2-7, with 13 bases lining up with TRBD2. Per the germline V gene, CDR1 is MNHNY and CDR2 is SVGAGI (reference sequence). The CDR3 covers 14 residues. Losses at the gene ends were 6 bases for V and 4 bases for J; bases not matched to a gene: 3. CDR3 sequence: CASSRTSGSYEQYF. For the CDR3, the DNA is TGTGCCAGCAGCAGGACTAGCGGGAGTTACGAGCAGTACTTC.

V gene TRBV29-1 combines with J gene TRBJ1-1; 7 bases fit TRBD1. The germline V gene has CDR1 SQVTM and CDR2 ANQGSEA. Trimming removed 3 bases from V and 3 bases from J; junction bases left unmatched: 4. CDR3 length: 13 residues. In DNA, the CDR3 is TGCAGCGTTGAGGCCCAGGGGGACACTGAAGCTTTCTTT. Its translation is CSVEAQGDTEAFF.

The chain has TRBV28 and TRBJ2-3; 8 nucleotides agree with TRBD1. CDR1 MDHEN and CDR2 SYDVKM come from the germline V gene. This CDR3 region has 17 residues. The J segment lost 2 bases and the V segment lost 7 bases, leaving 14 bases of the junction unmatched. The CDR3 reads CASTPLPSDRATDTQYF. The CDR3 DNA is TGTGCCAGCACCCCACTCCCGTCGGACAGGGCCACAGATACGCAGTATTTT.

The chain couples TRBV11-2 to TRBJ2-1, with D possibly TRBD2 on 6 matching bases. V was clipped by 4 bases and J by 15 bases, with 16 bases between them. This CDR3 is 12 amino acids long. Looked up from germline, CDR1 is SGHAT and CDR2 is FQNNGV. The DNA for the CDR3 is TGTGCCAGCAGCTCCCAAAGGGACTTTCTGTTCTTC. The encoded protein is CASSSQRDFLFF.

The genes are TRBV6-5 and TRBJ2-7; 7 bases map to TRBD1. The CDR3 is made up of 13 amino acids. V lost 5 bases to trimming and J lost 9 bases; unmatched junction nucleotides: 10. Germline loops: CDR1 MNHEY, CDR2 SVGAGI. DNA for the CDR3: TGTGCCAGCAGTACGGGACAGCGACGGGTGCAGTACTTC. It specifies CASSTGQRRVQYF.

V usage is TRBV29-1 and J usage is TRBJ1-5, with 9 nucleotides matching TRBD1. This CDR3 spans 12 amino acids. The junction had 0 bases not matched to a gene; V was cut back by 4 bases and J by 5 bases. Looked up from germline, CDR1 is SQVTM and CDR2 is ANQGSEA. DNA of the CDR3: TGCAGCGTTGGGACAGGGGATCAGCCCCAGCATTTT. Its translation: CSVGTGDQPQHF.

The rearrangement uses TRBV6-1 and TRBJ2-7; TRBD1 is a possible D gene (5 bases). CDR3 length: 13 amino acids. Per the germline V gene, CDR1 is MNHNS and CDR2 is SASEGT. Between the trimmed V and J ends, which lost 5 bases and 4 bases, there was a span of 12 bases. CDR3: CASSMDTLYEQYF. The CDR3 region has the DNA TGTGCCAGCAGTATGGACACTCTATACGAGCAGTACTTC.

The chain couples TRBV10-3 to TRBJ2-1, with TRBD1 matching over 10 bases. The CDR3 extends over 14 amino acids. Germline V gives CDR1 ENHRY, CDR2 SYGVKD. The V gene end was trimmed by 9 bases and the J gene end by 7 bases; junction bases not matched to a gene: 9. The DNA of the CDR3 is TGTGCCATTTATCCGGGACAGGGGAGGAATGAGCAGTTCTTC. This sequence encodes CAIYPGQGRNEQFF.

The chain joins TRBV21-1 to TRBJ2-2; the table's D call of TRBD2 was not tested on the DNA. TRBV21-1 counts as a pseudogene. This CDR3 comprises 17 residues. The CDR3 loop reads CASSGGLAGGNTGELFF. The CDR3 DNA reads TGTGCCAGCAGCGGGGGACTAGCGGGAGGGAACACCGGGGAGCTGTTTTTT.

V usage is TRBV19 and J usage is TRBJ2-2, with D possibly being TRBD1 (6 bases). The CDR3 extends over 14 amino acids. Per the germline V gene, CDR1 is LNHDA and CDR2 is SQIVND (reference sequence). Trimming took off 6 bases at V and 4 bases at J, with 12 bases between the two ends. In nucleotides, the CDR3 is TGTGCCAGTAGCCTACAGGGCCTCACCGGGGAGCTGTTTTTT. Its translation: CASSLQGLTGELFF.

The chain recombines TRBV28 with TRBJ2-3; TRBD1 agrees at 7 bases. CDR3 length equals 14 residues. Germline V lookup: CDR1 MDHEN, CDR2 SYDVKM. V was clipped by 6 bases and J by 3 bases; unmatched bases: 6. CDR3 bases: TGTGCCAGCAGGCAGGGACAGCAGACAGATACGCAGTATTTT. Amino acid sequence: CASRQGQQTDTQYF.

This chain connects TRBV7-9 to TRBJ2-7, with D unresolved. This CDR3 is built from 12 residues. Between the trimmed V and J ends, which lost 4 bases and 5 bases, there was a span of 9 bases. Germline V gene lookup returns CDR1 SEHNR and CDR2 FQNEAQ (reference sequence). CDR3 sequence: CASSYIRDEQYF. The CDR3 DNA reads as TGTGCCAGCAGCTACATCCGGGACGAGCAGTACTTC.

The chain links TRBV9 to TRBJ1-4, with D possibly matching TRBD1 (6 bases). CDR1 is SGDLS, CDR2 YYNGEE, per germline. This CDR3 comprises 16 residues. Trimming stripped 0 bases from V and 3 bases from J, with 12 bases between. As DNA, the CDR3 is TGTGCCAGCAGCGTAGAAAGGGGGGCGGCTAATGAAAAACTGTTTTTT. It yields the protein CASSVERGAANEKLFF.

This clone has only a few counts. V usage is TRBV19 and J usage is TRBJ2-3; the D is unclear. The germline V gene encodes CDR1 LNHDA and CDR2 SQIVND (reference sequence). The V end was cut by 6 bases, the J end by 6 bases, with 13 bases between. The CDR3 length is 13 residues. The CDR3 DNA reads as TGTGCCAGTAGCCCGAGAAGTGGGGATACGCAGTATTTT. Translation gives CASSPRSGDTQYF.

As to this clone: Different DNA sequences within this sample yield the same CDR3. V gene TRBV6-6 combines with J gene TRBJ2-7; possible D gene TRBD1, 6 bases. The V gene's germline CDR1 is MNHNY and CDR2 SVGAGI (reference sequence). The CDR3 extends over 14 amino acids. V dropped 8 bases and J dropped 0 bases, with 14 bases sitting between them. The CDR3: CASSRTGSSYEQYF. CDR3 sequence (DNA): TGTGCCAGCTCAAGAACAGGGTCCTCCTACGAGCAGTACTTC.

The CDR3 sequence is CASSLLDGPRGEQYF. CDR3 nucleotides: TGTGCCAGCAGTTTATTGGACGGGCCGCGGGGCGAGCAGTACTTC. V usage is TRBV27 and J usage is TRBJ2-7; D possibly corresponds to TRBD2 (6 bases). The CDR3 has 15 amino acids. V gave up 1 base and J gave up 6 bases, with 16 bases separating them. Germline CDR1 and CDR2: MNHEY and SMNVEV (reference sequence).

CDR3 region: CASSPDRGFSEQYF. The CDR3 region has the DNA TGCGCCAGCAGCCCGGACAGGGGATTCTCCGAGCAGTACTTC. The chain recombines TRBV5-1 with TRBJ2-7; 9 bases align to TRBD1. Germline loops: CDR1 SGHRS, CDR2 YFSETQ. V was clipped by 4 bases and J by 6 bases; unmatched bases: 8. There are 14 residues in the CDR3.

This chain uses TRBV18 with TRBJ1-5, with 7 positions matching TRBD1. CDR3 length equals 16 residues. V dropped 6 bases and J dropped 7; count of bases not matched to a gene: 15. CDR1 is KGHSH and CDR2 is LQKENI in the germline V gene. The DNA for the CDR3 is TGTGCCAGCTCCCAAACAGGGGTTGGCTCGCAACAGCCCCAGCATTTT. This codes for CASSQTGVGSQQPQHF. The variable domain in full, with the rest retrieved from reference TRBV18 and TRBJ1-5, is NAGVMQNPRHLVRRRGQEARLRCSPMKGHSHVYWYRQLPEEGLKFMVYLQKENIIDESGMPKERFSAEFPKEGPSILRIQQVVRGDSAAYFCASSQTGVGSQQPQHFGDGTRLSIL.

V is TRBV18 and J is TRBJ1-3; D call uncertain. V was cut by 3 bases and J by 0 bases, with 9 bases left in between. The CDR3 length is 15 residues. In germline, CDR1 is KGHSH, CDR2 LQKENI. The CDR3 protein is CASSPLLDSGNTIYF. As DNA, the CDR3 is TGTGCCAGCTCACCCCTACTGGACTCTGGAAACACCATATATTTT.

In its sample, this clone was seen a few times. The chain is built from TRBV29-1 and TRBJ1-1, with D tentatively TRBD1 (5 bases). CDR1 and CDR2 from the germline V gene are SQVTM and ANQGSEA. V lost 4 bases, J lost 1 base, and 10 bases lay in between. This CDR3 has 13 residues. CDR3 DNA: TGCAGCGTTGTAGGGCAGGGGAACACTGAAGCTTTCTTT. Its translation: CSVVGQGNTEAFF.